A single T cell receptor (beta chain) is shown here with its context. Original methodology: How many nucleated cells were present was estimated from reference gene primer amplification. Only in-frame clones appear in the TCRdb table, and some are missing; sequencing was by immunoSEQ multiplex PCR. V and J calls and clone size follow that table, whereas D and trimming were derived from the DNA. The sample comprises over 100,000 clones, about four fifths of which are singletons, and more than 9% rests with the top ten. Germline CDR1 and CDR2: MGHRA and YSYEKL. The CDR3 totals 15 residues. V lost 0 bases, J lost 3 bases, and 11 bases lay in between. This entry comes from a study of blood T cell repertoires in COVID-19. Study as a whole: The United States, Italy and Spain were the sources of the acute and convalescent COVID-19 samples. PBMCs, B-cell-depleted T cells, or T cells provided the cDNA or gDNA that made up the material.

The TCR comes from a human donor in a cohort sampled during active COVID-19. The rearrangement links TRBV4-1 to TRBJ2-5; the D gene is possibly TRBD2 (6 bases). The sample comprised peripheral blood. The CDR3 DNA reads TGCGCCAGCAGCCAAGATGGGTGGGGGGAAGAGACCCAGTACTTC. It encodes CASSQDGWGEETQYF.